This is a list of T cell receptor beta chains from one sample in a study of cytomegalovirus exposure and HLA in healthy donors. Assay used: immunoSEQ multiplex PCR; TCRdb lists only in-frame clones, some missing. The table shows under 200,000 clones, with around 74% occurring only once. Sequenced sample: PBMCs. These receptors came from a female donor in good health and CMV-seronegative. Each CDR3 is given with its conserved first and last residue. The D gene is left open where the match is weak. The size entry is marked missing in some rows and otherwise reads once, few, many or a size class.

NA	TRBJ2-2	TRBV5-1	TRBD2	CASRTRLAGETGELFF	TGCGCCAGCAGGACCCGACTAGCGGGGGAAACCGGGGAGCTGTTTTTT
NA	TRBJ1-1	TRBV9	TRBD1	CASSPRTGRRTEAFF	TGTGCCAGCAGCCCCCGGACAGGGAGGAGGACTGAAGCTTTCTTT
NA	TRBJ2-1	TRBV30	NA	CAWNFAGRYNEQFF	TGTGCCTGGAACTTTGCAGGGAGGTACAATGAGCAGTTCTTC
NA	TRBJ2-7	TRBV20-1	NA	CSARLGYEQYF	TGCAGTGCTCGACTCGGCTACGAGCAGTACTTC
NA	TRBJ2-1	TRBV5-8	NA	CATVQGVSFSSYNEQFF	TGTGCCACCGTACAGGGCGTTAGCTTTAGCTCCTACAATGAGCAGTTCTTC
few	TRBJ1-4	TRBV9	TRBD1	CASSQMTGAEEKLFF	TGTGCCAGCAGCCAGATGACAGGGGCGGAGGAAAAACTGTTTTTT
NA	TRBJ1-4	TRBV28	NA	CASSFRGMGNEKLFF	TGTGCCAGCAGTTTCAGAGGAATGGGTAATGAAAAACTGTTTTTT
once	TRBJ1-2	TRBV7-9	TRBD1	CSSSGWDREGYTF	TGTTCCAGCAGCGGCTGGGACAGGGAGGGCTACACCTTC
NA	TRBJ2-7	TRBV5-1	NA	CASSLRQETYEQYF	TGCGCCAGCAGCTTACGACAGGAAACTTACGAGCAGTACTTC
NA	TRBJ1-1	TRBV7-8	NA	CASSQYSGWAHEAFF	TGTGCCAGCAGCCAATACTCAGGGTGGGCCCATGAAGCTTTCTTT
NA	TRBJ1-4	TRBV28	NA	CASGSGATNEKLFF	TGTGCCAGCGGCTCAGGGGCAACTAATGAAAAACTGTTTTTT
NA	TRBJ1-2	TRBV28	TRBD1	CASSFRQGRRDGYTF	TGTGCCAGCAGTTTCAGACAGGGGAGGAGGGATGGCTACACCTTC
NA	TRBJ1-2	TRBV29-1	NA	CSVESKGSGVVNYGYTF	TGCAGCGTTGAAAGCAAGGGGTCAGGAGTTGTTAACTATGGCTACACCTTC
NA	TRBJ1-4	TRBV5-1	NA	CASSLSQVGEKLFF	TGCGCCAGCAGCTTGAGCCAGGTTGGTGAAAAACTGTTTTTT
NA	TRBJ2-7	TRBV7-9	NA	CASSLGGTASYEQYF	TGTGCCAGCAGCTTAGGCGGGACAGCCTCCTACGAGCAGTACTTC
few	TRBJ1-5	TRBV7-3	TRBD1	CASSLLGGSNQPQHF	TGTGCCAGCAGCTTACTAGGGGGCAGCAATCAGCCCCAGCATTTT
NA	TRBJ2-2	TRBV6-5	TRBD1	CASRSDRGNTGELFF	TGTGCCAGCAGATCAGACAGGGGGAACACCGGGGAGCTGTTTTTT
few	TRBJ1-1	TRBV7-3	NA	CASSLSSGSNTEAFF	TGTGCCAGCAGCTTAAGTTCCGGGTCGAACACTGAAGCTTTCTTT
NA	TRBJ2-5	TRBV5-6	TRBD2	CASSLGLAGVETQYF	TGTGCCAGCAGCTTGGGACTAGCGGGAGTGGAGACCCAGTACTTC
NA	TRBJ1-3	TRBV27	NA	CASSLGGNGNTIYF	TGTGCCAGCAGTTTAGGGGGCAATGGAAACACCATATATTTT
once	TRBJ2-7	TRBV19	NA	CASSIAALSYEQYF	TGTGCCAGTAGTATCGCCGCACTCTCCTACGAGCAGTACTTC
NA	TRBJ2-2	TRBV7-6	TRBD1	CAGSPRQGANTGELFF	TGTGCCGGCAGCCCGCGACAGGGGGCTAACACCGGGGAGCTGTTTTTT
NA	TRBJ2-2	TRBV14	TRBD2	CASSQTLAGVLRNTGELFF	TGTGCCAGCAGCCAAACGCTAGCGGGAGTATTAAGGAACACCGGGGAGCTGTTTTTT
few	TRBJ2-4	TRBV4-1	TRBD1	CASSRTGSLKNIQYF	TGCGCCAGCAGTCGGACAGGGTCACTCAAAAACATTCAGTACTTC
NA	TRBJ2-7	TRBV6-5	TRBD2	CATSRLAGAEQYF	TGTGCCACCAGCAGGCTAGCGGGGGCGGAGCAGTACTTC
NA	TRBJ2-5	TRBV7-2	TRBD2	CASSPRTSGGSETQYF	TGTGCCAGCAGCCCCCGGACTAGCGGGGGGTCAGAGACCCAGTACTTC
once	TRBJ2-1	TRBV30	NA	CAWSVQGGEDEQFF	TGTGCCTGGAGTGTACAAGGAGGGGAGGATGAGCAGTTCTTC
once	TRBJ1-1	TRBV5-5	TRBD1	CASSVTGVGNTEAFF	TGTGCCAGCAGCGTGACAGGGGTAGGGAACACTGAAGCTTTCTTT
few	TRBJ1-2	TRBV7-3	NA	CASSLLFGYGYTF	TGTGCCAGCAGCTTACTTTTCGGCTATGGCTACACCTTC
NA	TRBJ2-7	TRBV28	NA	CASSSPHKGGYEQYF	TGTGCCAGCAGTTCCCCACACAAAGGAGGATACGAGCAGTACTTC
NA	TRBJ2-2	TRBV11-3	TRBD2	CASSSSGGRGTGELFF	TGTGCCAGCAGCTCGAGCGGGGGGCGCGGCACCGGGGAGCTGTTTTTT
few	TRBJ2-5	TRBV19	NA	CASSPGELRQETQYF	TGTGCCAGCTCACCCGGGGAGCTTCGCCAAGAGACCCAGTACTTC
NA	TRBJ1-2	TRBV19	TRBD1	CASSAAGTGGSDYGYTF	TGTGCCAGTAGTGCCGCCGGGACAGGGGGATCCGACTATGGCTACACCTTC
NA	TRBJ2-5	TRBV28	NA	CASSQGLVIQTQYF	TGTGCCAGCAGTCAGGGACTGGTGATTCAGACCCAGTACTTC
few	TRBJ1-1	TRBV10-3	TRBD1	CASSLGQGVNTEAFF	TGTGCCAGCAGTCTCGGACAGGGGGTTAACACTGAAGCTTTCTTT
NA	TRBJ2-3	TRBV2	NA	CASSGGLARGIDTQYF	TGTGCCAGCAGTGGAGGTCTAGCGCGAGGGATAGATACGCAGTATTTT
NA	TRBJ2-7	TRBV2	NA	CATLSRRYEQYF	TGTGCCACCTTATCTAGGCGATACGAGCAGTACTTC
NA	TRBJ1-4	TRBV18	TRBD1	CASSREQGATNEKLFF	TGTGCCAGCTCCCGAGAACAGGGGGCAACTAATGAAAAACTGTTTTTT
NA	TRBJ1-2	TRBV4-1	NA	CASSQEQGNYGYTF	TGCGCCAGCAGCCAAGAACAGGGCAACTATGGCTACACCTTC
NA	TRBJ2-1	TRBV29-1	NA	CSVESGTREQFF	TGCAGCGTTGAATCCGGGACAAGAGAGCAGTTCTTC
NA	TRBJ2-7	TRBV16	NA	CASSQFMEGARLEQYF	TGTGCCAGCAGCCAATTCATGGAGGGGGCGCGTCTCGAGCAGTACTTC
NA	TRBJ1-5	TRBV30	TRBD1	CAWAGQGMKPQHF	TGTGCCTGGGCAGGACAGGGGATGAAGCCCCAGCATTTT
NA	TRBJ2-7	TRBV28	TRBD2	CATGLAGYSYEQYF	TGTGCCACAGGACTAGCGGGGTACTCCTACGAGCAGTACTTC
NA	TRBJ2-7	TRBV6-5	NA	CASSYSTGYTYEQYF	TGTGCCAGCAGTTACTCCACAGGATATACCTACGAGCAGTACTTC
few	TRBJ2-1	TRBV6-6	NA	CASSYNYNNEQFF	TGTGCCAGCAGTTACAACTACAACAATGAGCAGTTCTTC
NA	TRBJ2-1	TRBV7-2	TRBD2	CASSTSGGRNEQFF	TGTGCCAGCAGCACTAGCGGGGGGCGCAATGAGCAGTTCTTC
NA	TRBJ1-3	TRBV28	NA	CASSPGTSGNTIYF	TGTGCCAGCAGTCCTGGGACTTCTGGAAACACCATATATTTT
NA	TRBJ1-2	TRBV28	NA	CASRLGGAGGYTF	TGTGCCAGCAGACTTGGGGGGGCGGGGGGCTACACCTTC